Below, one TCR beta chain is given with its context. No cognate antigen has been identified for it. One base away there is no much larger clone; base qualities are not given. This record comes from a study of T cells in localized non-small cell lung cancer (dated by TCRdb to between 2020 and 2021). Context from the whole study: The study examined T cell repertoires in 236 patients with early-stage NSCLC and compared tumors with uninvolved tumor-adjacent lungs. Of the NSCLC patients, around 130 were male and around 99 were female, and the mean age was approximately 64 years. The cohort comprised 200 to 300 treatment-naïve NSCLC patients with resected, localized lung tumors.

Including cysteine and phenylalanine, the CDR3 has 11 amino acids. Kept here is only the CDR3 DNA, which spans 33 bases and is read in frame from base 1. V and J lose 4 bases and 0 bases, and a span of 1 base separates them. The germline V gene (reference sequence) yields MNHEY for CDR1 and SMNVEV for CDR2. Here is what the overall study found, with its caveats: Higher T cell density in blood was associated with longer overall survival, whereas higher clonality in adjacent lung was associated with shorter survival. Multi-region tumor sequencing was not performed, so intratumor heterogeneity could not be excluded. Because the study design was exploratory, TCR variables were selected using unadjusted p-values without false-discovery rate correction. Uninvolved tumor-adjacent lung showed the highest T cell clonality, higher than tumor, which suggests more focused antigenic responses in the uninvolved tumor-adjacent lung. Of the top 100 tumor clones, a median of roughly 56 were detected in paired uninvolved adjacent lung; under 35 were also among that lung's top 100.

The immunoSEQ Assay was used to sequence TCR beta CDR3 regions from DNA. Regarding the original processing steps: T cell density was computed as TCR beta template counts normalized to usable DNA estimated by amplifying housekeeping genes. The preseqR package was used to estimate richness by extrapolating to 400,000 templates for PBMC samples and to 120,000 templates for tissue samples. Clonality was defined as one minus Pielou's evenness. Tissue-enriched TCRs were identified by differential abundance testing using productive amino-acid clonotypes, minimum total count 5 and alpha 0.1. The Jaccard Index and the Morisita Overlap Index were used to measure repertoire overlap between compartments. TCR beta CDR3s were clustered by GLIPH together with public tetramer-defined viral CDR3s, and at least three viral sequences plus V-gene enrichment were required for viral motifs. TCRdb limited this immuneACCESS table to in-frame rearrangements with V and J called. A share of clones is missing; checked studies link under half to unresolved V genes, and the rest is unexplained. From that table come the V and J calls and clone size; the DNA was used to work out D and trimming. The sample includes approximately 52,000 clones, with about nine tenths observed a single time. The biggest ten clones account for 15% to 20% of the sample.

At diagnosis, peripheral blood, uninvolved tumor-adjacent lung and tumor were collected and were preserved as a mix of fresh-frozen and FFPE material. For TCR repertoire profiling, the blood samples were analyzed as peripheral blood mononuclear cells. Recombination connected TRBV27 to TRBJ2-7; the D gene assignment is ambiguous. Sequences were derived from peripheral blood, sampled before any cancer treatment. This clonotype was obtained from a male donor older than 55 with stage III squamous cell lung carcinoma. The DNA is TGTGCCAGCAGTTCCTCCTACGAGCAGTACTTC. Translation gives CASSSSYEQYF.